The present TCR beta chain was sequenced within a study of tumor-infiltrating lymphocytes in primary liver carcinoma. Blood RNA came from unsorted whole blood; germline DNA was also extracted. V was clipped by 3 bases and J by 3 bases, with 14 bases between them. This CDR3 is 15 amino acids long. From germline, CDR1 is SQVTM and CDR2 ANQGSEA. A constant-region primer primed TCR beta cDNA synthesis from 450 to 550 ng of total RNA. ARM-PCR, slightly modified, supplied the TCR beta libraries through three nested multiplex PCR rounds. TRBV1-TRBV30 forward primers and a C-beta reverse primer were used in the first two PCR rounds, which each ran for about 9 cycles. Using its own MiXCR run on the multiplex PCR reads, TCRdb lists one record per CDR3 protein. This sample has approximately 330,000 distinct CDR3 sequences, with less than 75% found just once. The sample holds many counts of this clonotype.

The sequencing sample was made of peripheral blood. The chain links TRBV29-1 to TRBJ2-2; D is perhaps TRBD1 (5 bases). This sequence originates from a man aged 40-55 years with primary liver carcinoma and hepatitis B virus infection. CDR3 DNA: TGCAGCGTTGAGTTGTTAGACAGCGACACCGGGGAGCTGTTTTTT. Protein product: CSVELLDSDTGELFF.